This entry lists 30 T cell receptor beta chains sequenced from one sample in a study of PD-1 blockade in classical Hodgkin lymphoma (TCRdb year 2020). The sample's time point label, in plain terms: cycle 1 day 1 (C1D1), immediately before nivolumab initiation. Every trial patient had relapsed after autologous stem cell transplantation, and cohorts A, B and C differed in prior brentuximab vedotin exposure. The receptor library was made with the immunoSEQ multiplex PCR assay. The table was pulled from immuneACCESS by TCRdb, which kept in-frame rearrangements only. Such tables lose some clones; where checked, under half of the loss comes from unresolved V genes, and the rest has no known cause. In all, the sample holds 13,000 or so clones, and roughly 90% of those were seen once. The ten largest clones represent more than 20% of the sample. This sample comprised peripheral blood mononuclear cells (PBMCs), obtained at baseline. These receptors were taken from a human donor with classical Hodgkin lymphoma.

The V gene is TRBV9, the J gene TRBJ1-3, with 7 bases fitting TRBD1. Germline loops: CDR1 SGDLS, CDR2 YYNGEE. This CDR3 is 16 amino acids long. J lost 2 bases, V lost 1 base, and 6 bases had no gene match. The CDR3 region has the DNA TGTGCCAGCAGCGTACAGACAGGGATAACTGGAAACACCATATATTTT. This sequence encodes CASSVQTGITGNTIYF.

The chain combines TRBV2 with TRBJ1-1; no definite D call. V lost 9 bases and J lost 5, with 16 bases in between. In germline, CDR1 is SNHLY, CDR2 FYNNEI. The CDR3 contains 13 residues. This CDR3 is CARLRAEKTEAFF. The CDR3 nucleotides read TGTGCCAGGCTACGGGCGGAGAAGACTGAAGCTTTCTTT.

This chain joins TRBV7-3 and TRBJ2-1; TRBD2 matches at 8 bases. The V segment lost 2 bases and the J segment 7 bases; nucleotides outside the gene matches: 7. Per the germline V gene, CDR1 is SGHTA and CDR2 is FQGTGA. There are 15 residues in the CDR3. Written as DNA, the CDR3 is TGTGCCAGCAGCTTATTCGGGGGGGCTCGTAATGAGCAGTTCTTC. It yields the protein CASSLFGGARNEQFF.

The chain carries TRBV5-8 and TRBJ2-3; D is unclear. Trimming shortened V by 0 bases and J by 4 bases, and 9 bases separated the two germline ends. The CDR3 is made up of 14 amino acids. Germline V gene sequence: CDR1 SGHTS, CDR2 YDEGEE. The CDR3 bases are TGTGCCAGCAGCTTGGCCGGTAGTGCAGATACGCAGTATTTT. It yields the protein CASSLAGSADTQYF.

This clone appeared a few times. V usage is TRBV15 and J usage is TRBJ2-3; D gene uncertain. V was cut by 1 base and J by 1 base, with 6 bases left in between. The CDR3 contains 14 residues. Germline CDR1 is LNHNV and CDR2 is YYDKDF (reference sequence). CDR3 nucleotide sequence: TGTGCCACCAGCAGAGTTGGCGGCACAGATACGCAGTATTTT. Its translation: CATSRVGGTDTQYF.

Here the CDR3 DNA reads TGTGCCAGCAGCGTAGGGCGGAATGAGCAGTTCTTC. The encoded protein is CASSVGRNEQFF. The rearrangement joins TRBV9 to TRBJ2-1; D call uncertain. This CDR3 spans 12 amino acids. The V end was cut by 0 bases, the J end by 7 bases, with 5 bases between. Germline V gives CDR1 SGDLS, CDR2 YYNGEE.

This rearrangement joins TRBV30 to TRBJ1-2; the match to TRBD1 covers 10 bases. The germline CDR1 and CDR2 sequences are GTSNPN and SVGIG (reference sequence). The CDR3 runs 16 residues. J lost 4 bases, V lost 3 bases, and 11 bases had no gene match. CDR3 in amino acids: CAWRDPGTGAFYGYTF. The DNA of the CDR3 is TGTGCCTGGAGGGATCCCGGGACAGGGGCCTTCTATGGCTACACCTTC.

V and J are TRBV5-6 and TRBJ2-7; 10 bases map to TRBD2. Germline V gives CDR1 SGHDT, CDR2 YYEEEE. The CDR3 runs to 16 residues. V shed 2 bases, J shed 3 bases, and the junction held 8 bases outside the gene matches. This CDR3 reads CASSFLTSGYNYEQYF. CDR3 in DNA: TGTGCCAGCAGCTTCCTGACTAGCGGGTATAACTACGAGCAGTACTTC. Filled out from reference TRBV5-6 and TRBJ2-7, the complete variable domain reads DAGVTQSPTHLIKTRGQQVTLRCSPKSGHDTVSWYQQALGQGPQFIFQYYEEEERQRGNFPDRFSGHQFPNYSSELNVNALLLGDSALYLCASSFLTSGYNYEQYFGPGTRLTVT.

The chain combines TRBV5-6 with TRBJ1-5; D perhaps matches TRBD1 (6 bases). This CDR3 region has 15 residues. V lost 3 bases and J 4 bases, leaving 14 bases between the germline ends. From germline, CDR1 is SGHDT and CDR2 YYEEEE. The CDR3 nucleotides read TGTGCCAGCAGCTCCGAAACAGGGTTAAATCAGCCCCAGCATTTT. Translating it yields CASSSETGLNQPQHF. Full variable domain (outside the CDR3, taken from reference TRBV5-6 and TRBJ1-5): DAGVTQSPTHLIKTRGQQVTLRCSPKSGHDTVSWYQQALGQGPQFIFQYYEEEERQRGNFPDRFSGHQFPNYSSELNVNALLLGDSALYLCASSSETGLNQPQHFGDGTRLSIL.

This chain uses TRBV5-4 with TRBJ1-2, with 8 bases that match TRBD1. V was clipped by 3 bases and J by 7 bases; unmatched bases: 8. This CDR3 spans 14 amino acids. Germline V lookup: CDR1 SGHNT, CDR2 YYREEE (reference sequence). The CDR3: CASSSRTGRGGYTF. Here the CDR3 DNA reads TGTGCCAGCAGCTCGAGGACAGGGAGGGGTGGCTACACCTTC.

The chain carries TRBV16 and TRBJ2-7; no reliable D call. Germline values: CDR1 KGHSY, CDR2 FQNENV. The CDR3 is 13 residues long. Trimming left V 0 bases short and J 8 bases short, with 11 bases between. CDR3 bases: TGTGCCAGCAGCCAATCGCGGCAGGCAAAGCAGTACTTC. Translated: CASSQSRQAKQYF.

CDR3 protein: CASSDWGTSEGTDTQYF. For the CDR3, the DNA is TGTGCCAGCAGTGACTGGGGGACTAGCGAGGGCACAGATACGCAGTATTTT. V is TRBV6-4 and J is TRBJ2-3, with 10 bases matching TRBD2. The CDR3 is 17 residues long. The germline CDR1 and CDR2 sequences are MRHNA and SNTAGT. V lost 1 base, J lost 1 base, and 5 bases stayed unmatched.

The J gene is TRBJ1-2, the V gene TRBV7-6; the D is unclear. Germline CDR1 SGHVS, CDR2 FNYEAQ. The CDR3 contains 15 residues. V was shortened by 0 bases and J by 0 bases, with 8 bases between the two germline ends. The CDR3 sequence: CASSLAPGSNYGYTF. The CDR3 DNA reads as TGTGCCAGCAGCTTAGCGCCCGGATCTAACTATGGCTACACCTTC.

This clone has a handful of counts. This chain connects TRBV4-2 to TRBJ2-7, with TRBD2 identical over 10 bases. J gave up 5 bases and V 1 base, and 2 bases lay outside the gene matches. The V gene's germline CDR1 is LGHNA and CDR2 YNFKEQ. CDR3 size: 14 residues. The CDR3 loop reads CASSQVGTSDEQYF. For the CDR3, the DNA is TGTGCCAGCAGCCAAGTTGGGACTAGCGACGAGCAGTACTTC.

V usage is TRBV19 and J usage is TRBJ2-3; TRBD2 aligns across 9 bases. CDR3 length: 12 residues. The trim removed 6 bases at V and 8 bases at J, leaving 3 bases unmatched. Germline loops: CDR1 LNHDA, CDR2 SQIVND (reference sequence). CDR3 amino acids: CASSTGLATQYF. The CDR3 DNA follows: TGTGCCAGTAGCACGGGACTAGCTACGCAGTATTTT.

This chain joins TRBV6-1 and TRBJ2-6, with unresolved D. Per the germline V gene, CDR1 is MNHNS and CDR2 is SASEGT. V lost 0 bases, J lost 1 base, and 4 bases lay in between. The CDR3 runs 15 residues. CDR3 residues: CASSEAQSGANVLTF. CDR3 nucleotides: TGTGCCAGCAGTGAAGCGCAGTCTGGGGCCAACGTCCTGACTTTC.

The V gene is TRBV19, the J gene TRBJ1-2, with no clear D. Germline V lookup: CDR1 LNHDA, CDR2 SQIVND (reference sequence). The CDR3 sequence is 12 residues long. Trimming shortened V by 3 bases and J by 3 bases, and 5 bases separated the two germline ends. The CDR3 DNA is TGTGCCAGTAGTATTACCTACTATGGCTACACCTTC. Residues: CASSITYYGYTF.

The chain combines TRBV2 with TRBJ1-6; possible D gene TRBD1, 5 bases. The V end lost 6 bases, the J end lost 8 bases, and 14 bases lay between the germline ends. Per germline, CDR1 SNHLY and CDR2 FYNNEI. CDR3 size: 14 residues. The CDR3 here is CASSPGGADSPLHF. CDR3 nucleotide sequence: TGTGCCAGCAGCCCCGGAGGGGCGGATTCACCCCTCCACTTT.

The J gene is TRBJ2-7, the V gene TRBV5-3; unclear D gene. TRBV5-3 is identified as an open reading frame with a role that is uncertain. With 0 bases removed from V and 5 bases from J, the gap between germline ends came to 15 bases. There are 15 residues in the CDR3. The CDR3 DNA is TGTGCCAGAAGCTTGGTAGGTCGCCCGGGCCACGAGCAGTACTTC. Its protein product is CARSLVGRPGHEQYF.

This clone was recorded once. The chain recombines TRBV14 with TRBJ2-7; no clear D. V shed 3 bases and J shed 6 bases, with 6 bases lying between them. Germline V CDR1 and CDR2: SGHDN, FVKESK. This CDR3 spans 11 amino acids. The CDR3 loop reads CASSHSREQYF. CDR3 DNA: TGTGCCAGCAGCCATTCACGCGAGCAGTACTTC.

The rearrangement links TRBV21-1 to TRBJ2-7; TRBD2, the D gene given by the table, was not confirmed from the DNA. TRBV21-1 is a pseudogene. CDR3 length equals 14 residues. The CDR3 protein is CASREPGLADEQYF. The CDR3 DNA sequence: TGTGCCAGCAGGGAACCGGGACTAGCAGACGAGCAGTACTTC.

This chain links TRBV19 with TRBJ2-7, with 7 bases fitting TRBD1. The CDR3 has 18 residues. V gave up 3 bases and J gave up 7 bases; unmatched junction bases: 21. Germline lookup yields CDR1 LNHDA and CDR2 SQIVND (reference sequence). In DNA, the CDR3 is TGTGCCAGTAGTATCTATGGGACAGCCGGTGACCCCCAACTTGAGCAGTACTTC. Translating gives CASSIYGTAGDPQLEQYF.

The V and J genes are TRBV19 and TRBJ2-1; possibly TRBD2 for D (7 bases). The length of the CDR3 is 16 residues. Trimming pared 3 bases from V and 3 bases from J, leaving 15 bases between. CDR1 and CDR2 (germline): LNHDA, SQIVND (reference sequence). In DNA, the CDR3 is TGTGCCAGTAGTATTTTTGGGGGGGCCTACTACAATGAGCAGTTCTTC. It translates to CASSIFGGAYYNEQFF.

This clone was seen a single time. The rearrangement links TRBV7-6 to TRBJ2-7; D call uncertain. V lost 2 bases, J lost 5 bases, and 7 bases lay in between. CDR1 SGHVS and CDR2 FNYEAQ come from the germline V gene. The CDR3 spans 12 residues. CDR3 bases: TGTGCCAGCAGCTTATCGGGTAACGAGCAGTACTTC. This gives the protein CASSLSGNEQYF.

The chain recombines TRBV18 with TRBJ2-7; D gene uncertain. CDR1 and CDR2 (germline): KGHSH, LQKENI. The CDR3 is made up of 14 amino acids. V was pared by 6 bases and J by 6 bases, with 18 bases between. CDR3: CASSLGIPPPEQYF. CDR3 DNA sequence: TGTGCCAGCTCCCTGGGGATACCCCCACCCGAGCAGTACTTC.

The chain is built from TRBV5-6 and TRBJ2-5, with 9 bases that match TRBD1. The DNA end is a closer match to TRBJ2-7, so the J assignment may be wrong. The CDR3 sequence is 17 residues long. Germline lookup yields CDR1 SGHDT and CDR2 YYEEEE. CDR3 bases: TGTGCCAGCAGCTTTAGGCCCATTGGACAGGGGTTTTACGAGCAGTACTTC. Its protein product is CASSFRPIGQGFYEQYF.

The chain links TRBV5-1 to TRBJ2-3; possible D gene TRBD1, 6 bases. The V and J ends lost 4 bases and 2 bases respectively, with 14 bases between them. This CDR3 has 15 residues. Germline V gene data show CDR1 as SGHRS and CDR2 as YFSETQ. For the CDR3, the DNA is TGCGCCAGCAGCCCCTCGGACAGAATCACAGATACGCAGTATTTT. Amino acid sequence: CASSPSDRITDTQYF.

The J gene is TRBJ2-7, the V gene TRBV7-6; the D is unclear. Trimming took 3 bases from V and 2 from J, leaving 20 bases between them. The germline V gene encodes CDR1 SGHVS and CDR2 FNYEAQ. The CDR3 covers 17 residues. The CDR3 bases are TGTGCCAGCAGCTTGGCCCCGGGCCATATTAAACCCTACGAGCAGTACTTC. Translated: CASSLAPGHIKPYEQYF.

The rearrangement joins TRBV7-3 to TRBJ1-1; no clear D. Trimming removed 5 bases at V and 6 bases at J, with 10 bases between. Germline-derived CDR1 and CDR2 are SGHTA and FQGTGA. The CDR3 sequence is 12 residues long. CDR3 region: CASSERGSEAFF. Here the CDR3 DNA reads TGTGCCAGCAGCGAACGGGGATCTGAAGCTTTCTTT.

CDR3: CATSSGQGDEQYF. The CDR3 DNA reads as TGTGCCACCAGCAGTGGTCAGGGCGACGAGCAGTACTTC. This rearrangement joins TRBV15 to TRBJ2-7; a weak D match, TRBD1 (5 bases). Germline V gives CDR1 LNHNV, CDR2 YYDKDF (reference sequence). The CDR3 has 13 amino acids. Between the trimmed V and J ends, which lost 3 bases and 5 bases, there was a span of 11 bases.